These 12 T cell receptor beta chains were sequenced from one sample in a study of STAT3 mutations in large granular lymphocyte leukemia. The repertoire was sequenced with immunoSEQ multiplex PCR; TCRdb's copy has only in-frame clones and lacks some. Altogether some 27,000 clones are present, over 60% being singletons, with the ten largest covering approximately 28%. No antigen has been assigned to these receptors. Study-level results: In T-cell large granular lymphocyte leukemia, about half of patients showed multiple immunodominant subclonotypes.

Material for sequencing was peripheral blood mononuclear cells. The receptors shown here come from a woman aged 45-59 years with T-cell large granular lymphocyte leukemia. Some clones in this sample may be carry-over from other donors' samples.

CDR3 DNA: TGTGCCTGGAGTGTTGCCGGCAATCAGCCCCAGCATTTT. It codes for CAWSVAGNQPQHF. The V call is TRBV30, the J call TRBJ1-5; D is ambiguous. Germline loops: CDR1 GTSNPN, CDR2 SVGIG (reference sequence). V was trimmed by 0 bases and J by 2 bases, leaving 5 bases between them. The CDR3 is made up of 13 amino acids. Complete variable domain (other parts from reference TRBV30 and TRBJ1-5): SQTIHQWPATLVQPVGSPLSLECTVEGTSNPNLYWYRQAAGRGLQLLFYSVGIGQISSEVPQNLSASRPQDRQFILSSKKLLLSDSGFYLCAWSVAGNQPQHFGDGTRLSIL.

CDR3 DNA: TGTGCCAGCAGCCCCGCCCCGGGGAGGGCCTACGAGCAGTACTTC. This sequence encodes CASSPAPGRAYEQYF. V usage is TRBV28 and J usage is TRBJ2-7; 7 bases fit TRBD2. V shed 6 bases and J 2 bases; nucleotides not matched to a gene: 10. Germline values: CDR1 MDHEN, CDR2 SYDVKM. CDR3 size: 15 residues.

The V call is TRBV5-6, the J call TRBJ2-3; no clear D. The V end lost 5 bases, the J end lost 10 bases, and 14 bases lay between the germline ends. CDR3 length: 12 amino acids. CDR1 is SGHDT and CDR2 is YYEEEE in the germline V gene. CDR3 residues: CASSTRVFAQYF. The DNA for the CDR3 is TGTGCCAGCAGTACACGGGTATTTGCGCAGTATTTT.

This chain joins TRBV7-2 and TRBJ2-3; TRBD1 is a possible D gene (6 bases). Trimming took off 6 bases at V and 6 bases at J, with 19 bases between the two ends. The CDR3 totals 15 residues. CDR1 and CDR2 (germline): SGHTA, FQGNSA. CDR3 nucleotides: TGTGCCAGCAGTTTGTTCGCAGGGGTAGGTGATACGCAGTATTTT. It encodes CASSLFAGVGDTQYF.

This clone has just a few counts. The chain couples TRBV4-3 to TRBJ1-1; D unresolved. The CDR3 totals 13 residues. With 2 bases removed from V and 6 bases from J, the gap between germline ends came to 10 bases. Germline V CDR1 and CDR2: LGHNA, YSLEER. This CDR3 is CASSQQIKSEAFF. The CDR3 bases are TGCGCCAGCAGCCAACAAATTAAGTCTGAAGCTTTCTTT.

The chain joins TRBV30 to TRBJ2-1; D is uncertain. V shed 0 bases and J shed 7 bases, with 10 bases lying between them. The CDR3 is 13 amino acids. Germline CDR1 GTSNPN, CDR2 SVGIG (reference sequence). For the CDR3, the DNA is TGTGCCTGGAGTGTAATGTCTTTTAATGAGCAGTTCTTC. This encodes CAWSVMSFNEQFF.

This chain links TRBV19 with TRBJ2-3; possible D gene TRBD2, 5 bases. CDR1 is LNHDA and CDR2 is SQIVND in the germline V gene (reference sequence). The CDR3 is 11 amino acids. With 8 bases removed from V and 10 bases from J, the gap between germline ends came to 13 bases. CDR3: CASALGSSQYF. DNA of the CDR3: TGTGCCAGTGCCCTGGGGAGTTCGCAGTATTTT.

The V call is TRBV4-1, the J call TRBJ1-4; TRBD1 agrees at 8 bases. CDR3 length equals 16 residues. Trimming removed 3 bases from V and 1 base from J; junction bases left unmatched: 4. Germline V gives CDR1 MGHRA, CDR2 YSYEKL. CDR3 nucleotides: TGCGCCAGCAGCCATCTCGGACAGGGAACTAATGAAAAACTGTTTTTT. This encodes CASSHLGQGTNEKLFF.

The rearrangement uses TRBV5-1 and TRBJ2-1; D unresolved. Trimming pared 6 bases from V and 5 bases from J, leaving 12 bases between. The germline CDR1 and CDR2 sequences are SGHRS and YFSETQ. This CDR3 has 13 residues. CDR3 in amino acids: CASKKTFDNEQFF. In DNA form, the CDR3 reads TGCGCCAGCAAAAAAACGTTCGACAATGAGCAGTTCTTC.

The rearrangement joins TRBV30 to TRBJ2-5; 8 bases match TRBD2. The junction had 11 bases not matched to a gene; V was cut back by 6 bases and J by 5 bases. The CDR3 contains 14 residues. The V gene's germline CDR1 is GTSNPN and CDR2 SVGIG (reference sequence). CDR3 sequence (DNA): TGTGCCTGTTCACCGGGACTAGGAGTTGAGACCCAGTACTTC. Translated, it gives CACSPGLGVETQYF.

This clone is termed medium-sized. The rearrangement uses TRBV7-2 and TRBJ2-5; D perhaps matches TRBD1 (5 bases). The CDR3 length is 16 residues. The V and J ends lost 0 bases and 4 bases respectively, with 15 bases between them. Germline CDR1 reads SGHTA; CDR2 reads FQGNSA. CDR3 residues: CASSLARVGARETQYF. CDR3 in DNA: TGTGCCAGCAGCTTAGCACGAGTAGGGGCGAGAGAGACCCAGTACTTC.

The J gene is TRBJ2-3, the V gene TRBV18, with D unresolved. V lost 5 bases to trimming and J lost 2 bases, with 5 bases between them. The CDR3 is 12 amino acids. Germline loops: CDR1 KGHSH, CDR2 LQKENI. The CDR3, as DNA: TGTGCCAGCTCATATTTCACAGATACGCAGTATTTT. This codes for CASSYFTDTQYF.